The clone carrying this T cell receptor (beta chain) has at least ten counts. Its target is unknown. Unique molecular identifiers were attached to individual cDNA molecules. TCRdb re-analysed the 5' RACE reads in MiXCR, keeping a single row per CDR3 protein. Of 20,000 to 30,000 distinct CDR3 sequences listed, about 5.5% are singletons. This sample is drawn from a study of early T cells in non-severe SARS-CoV-2 infection. Study-wide results and limits: Anti-spike CD8 specificities were favored by VDJdb matching, whose results missed private and CD4 specificities.

With 6 bases clipped from V and 5 bases from J, the junction kept 6 bases outside the gene matches. The CDR3 has 13 residues. CDR1 and CDR2 (germline): DFQATT, SNEGSKA (reference sequence). This clonotype was obtained from an adult who was a healthcare worker with PCR-confirmed SARS-CoV-2 infection or an uninfected control (not recorded which). Material: whole blood. This chain uses TRBV20-1 with TRBJ1-5; 8 bases map to TRBD1. CDR3 sequence reads: CSAPGQVDQPQHF. The CDR3 DNA reads TGCAGTGCACCGGGACAGGTAGATCAGCCCCAGCATTTT.